This T cell receptor beta chain stems from a study of blood T cell repertoires in COVID-19. CDR1 MGHRA and CDR2 YSYEKL come from the germline V gene. Trimming stripped 2 bases from V and 0 bases from J, with 5 bases between. The CDR3 runs 14 residues. The data were produced by immunoSEQ multiplex PCR, yet TCRdb's version contains in-frame clones alone and is incomplete. Here the sample spans some 220,000 clones, approximately 87% being singletons. The receptor was isolated from a woman aged 50 to 65 in a cohort exposed to, infected with or recovered from COVID-19 (not recorded which). The V gene is TRBV4-1, the J gene TRBJ1-5; D not resolved. The sequenced material came from PBMCs or T cells enriched from blood (not recorded which). The CDR3 here is CASSQYSSNQPQHF. CDR3 DNA: TGCGCCAGCAGCCAATACAGTAGCAATCAGCCCCAGCATTTT.